A single sample is the source of the 27 T cell receptor beta chains below, sequenced in a study of cytomegalovirus exposure and HLA in healthy donors. The PCR made use of 60 Vbeta and 13 Jbeta primers. Clones were sequenced by immunoSEQ multiplex PCR, and TCRdb holds only the in-frame ones, with some missing. The data show 100,000 to 150,000 clones, approximately 80% seen once. Sequenced: PBMCs. The receptor set was obtained from a human donor in good health.

The chain carries TRBV6-4 and TRBJ2-1; D is undetermined. Trimming removed 0 bases from V and 5 bases from J, with 8 bases in between. Germline CDR1 reads MRHNA; CDR2 reads SNTAGT. The CDR3 totals 14 residues. The CDR3 here is CASSDSILNNEQFF. Written as DNA, the CDR3 is TGTGCCAGCAGTGACTCAATTCTTAACAATGAGCAGTTCTTC.

The count of this clone is one. The chain couples TRBV28 to TRBJ1-5, with D possibly matching TRBD1 (6 bases). CDR3 length: 15 amino acids. Trimming removed 4 bases from V and 0 bases from J, with 10 bases in between. The germline CDR1 and CDR2 sequences are MDHEN and SYDVKM. The CDR3 sequence: CASSWGTFSNQPQHF. CDR3 nucleotides: TGTGCCAGCAGTTGGGGGACATTTAGCAATCAGCCCCAGCATTTT.

The CDR3 region has the DNA TGTGCCATCAGTGTCGGAGAGAACAGGGGGCGAGAGACCCAGTACTTC. Its protein product is CAISVGENRGRETQYF. This chain uses TRBV10-3 with TRBJ2-5, with 9 positions matching TRBD1. The V gene end was trimmed by 4 bases and the J gene end by 4 bases; junction bases not matched to a gene: 10. The V gene's germline CDR1 is ENHRY and CDR2 SYGVKD. The CDR3 spans 16 residues.

The J gene is TRBJ2-2, the V gene TRBV29-1; D is possibly TRBD1 (5 bases). The CDR3 extends over 16 amino acids. V lost 1 base and J lost 2, with 14 bases in between. CDR1 is SQVTM, CDR2 ANQGSEA, per germline. In DNA, the CDR3 is TGCAGCGTTGAAGGTCCCGGCAGGGTTAACACCGGGGAGCTGTTTTTT. Protein sequence: CSVEGPGRVNTGELFF.

The V call is TRBV6-6, the J call TRBJ1-1, with 7 bases that match TRBD1. Germline V gene data show CDR1 as MNHNY and CDR2 as SVGAGI (reference sequence). V was pared by 11 bases and J by 1 base, with 7 bases of the junction left unmatched. This CDR3 is 13 amino acids long. The CDR3 DNA sequence: TGTGCCGGCTCCGGGACAGCGAACACTGAAGCTTTCTTT. Protein sequence: CAGSGTANTEAFF.

The gene calls are TRBV5-1 and TRBJ1-1; possibly TRBD1 for D (5 bases). This CDR3 region has 13 residues. V was cut by 1 base and J by 4 bases, with 8 bases left in between. Germline V lookup: CDR1 SGHRS, CDR2 YFSETQ. The CDR3 sequence is CASSLSRVTEAFF. In DNA, the CDR3 is TGCGCCAGCAGCTTGAGCAGGGTCACTGAAGCTTTCTTT.

This clone was observed a handful of times. This chain links TRBV28 with TRBJ2-7; D is unclear. CDR3 size: 12 residues. Trimming shortened V by 4 bases and J by 4 bases, and 8 bases separated the two germline ends. Germline CDR1 and CDR2: MDHEN and SYDVKM. This chain's CDR3 is CASSSRSYEQYF. For the CDR3, the DNA is TGTGCCAGCAGTTCGCGGAGTTACGAGCAGTACTTC. Full variable domain (remainder filled in from reference TRBV28 and TRBJ2-7): DVKVTQSSRYLVKRTGEKVFLECVQDMDHENMFWYRQDPGLGLRLIYFSYDVKMKEKGDIPEGYSVSREKKERFSLILESASTNQTSMYLCASSSRSYEQYFGPGTRLTVT.

This chain's CDR3 is CASSFGLEGEQYF. The CDR3 DNA reads TGTGCCAGCAGCTTTGGACTAGAGGGGGAGCAGTACTTC. J is TRBJ2-7 and V is TRBV7-8; 7 nucleotides agree with TRBD2. The junction had 6 bases not matched to a gene; V was cut back by 3 bases and J by 7 bases. Germline CDR1 SGHVS, CDR2 FQNEAQ. The CDR3 is 13 amino acids.

The V gene is TRBV5-1, the J gene TRBJ2-1; D perhaps matches TRBD2 (6 bases). CDR3 size: 15 residues. Germline lookup yields CDR1 SGHRS and CDR2 YFSETQ. V lost 10 bases, J lost 0 bases, and 17 bases lay in between. The CDR3 coding sequence is TGCGCCTCCACGAGCCCCGGGAGCTCCTACAATGAGCAGTTCTTC. Protein: CASTSPGSSYNEQFF. Using reference TRBV5-1 and TRBJ2-1 for the parts outside the CDR3, the full variable domain is KAGVTQTPRYLIKTRGQQVTLSCSPISGHRSVSWYQQTPGQGLQFLFEYFSETQRNKGNFPGRFSGRQFSNSRSEMNVSTLELGDSALYLCASTSPGSSYNEQFFGPGTRLTVL.

The chain has TRBV25-1 and TRBJ2-3; a possible D gene is TRBD2 (6 bases). The length of the CDR3 is 12 residues. With 3 bases removed from V and 9 bases from J, the gap between germline ends came to 10 bases. Germline CDR1 is MGHDK and CDR2 is SYGVNS. CDR3 in amino acids: CASSEGGMTQYF. The DNA of the CDR3 is TGTGCCAGCAGTGAGGGCGGGATGACGCAGTATTTT. Drawing the rest from reference TRBV25-1 and TRBJ2-3, the complete variable domain is EADIYQTPRYLVIGTGKKITLECSQTMGHDKMYWYQQDPGMELHLIHYSYGVNSTEKGDLSSESTVSRIRTEHFPLTLESARPSHTSQYLCASSEGGMTQYFGPGTRLTVL.

The rearrangement links TRBV10-3 to TRBJ2-7; TRBD2 aligns across 10 bases. From germline, CDR1 is ENHRY and CDR2 SYGVKD. The length of the CDR3 is 14 residues. The J segment lost 2 bases and the V segment lost 4 bases, leaving 2 bases of the junction unmatched. The DNA of the CDR3 is TGTGCCATCAGTGCCGGGACTAGCGCCTACGAGCAGTACTTC. Its protein is CAISAGTSAYEQYF.

This clone was counted only a few times. The genes are TRBV19 and TRBJ2-2; D gene unclear. V lost 3 bases to trimming and J lost 2 bases, with 7 bases between them. The CDR3 has 14 amino acids. CDR1 and CDR2 from the germline V gene are LNHDA and SQIVND (reference sequence). The CDR3 DNA sequence: TGTGCCAGTAGTATCGCTCTAAACACCGGGGAGCTGTTTTTT. This translates into CASSIALNTGELFF.

Concerning this clone itself: Relative to the germline gene, one junction end is altered; a read error may explain this. Other DNA sequences in this sample translate to the same CDR3. The V call is TRBV6-5, the J call TRBJ1-1, with D tentatively TRBD1 (6 bases). Germline values: CDR1 MNHEY, CDR2 SVGAGI. CDR3 length: 14 residues. The CDR3, as DNA: TGTGCCAGCAGTCTGGACAGTCCGAACACTGAAGCCTTCTTT. Its translation: CASSLDSPNTEAFF.

The chain is built from TRBV28 and TRBJ2-7; perhaps TRBD2 as D (5 bases). Germline CDR1 is MDHEN and CDR2 is SYDVKM. V gave up 8 bases and J gave up 0 bases, with 17 bases separating them. The CDR3 is 15 residues long. CDR3: CASVKRRTSSYEQYF. DNA for the CDR3: TGTGCCAGCGTAAAGCGGCGGACGAGCTCCTACGAGCAGTACTTC.

In this sample, this clone turned up a few times. The genes are TRBV28 and TRBJ2-2; 7 bases line up with TRBD2. This CDR3 has 15 amino acids. Germline values: CDR1 MDHEN, CDR2 SYDVKM. With V trimmed by 2 bases and J by 6 bases, 6 bases remained unmatched. The CDR3 nucleotides are TGTGCCAGCAGTTTAATGCGGGAGCGCTCCGGGGAGCTGTTTTTT. It codes for CASSLMRERSGELFF.

The V gene is TRBV19, the J gene TRBJ2-7; TRBD2 aligns across 10 bases. The CDR3 spans 17 residues. CDR1 and CDR2 (germline): LNHDA, SQIVND (reference sequence). Trimming removed 3 bases from V and 3 bases from J; junction bases left unmatched: 11. As DNA, the CDR3 is TGTGCCAGTAGTATCTACCCCACTAGCGGGATATTCTACGAGCAGTACTTC. It yields the protein CASSIYPTSGIFYEQYF.

The rearrangement uses TRBV6-1 and TRBJ2-7, with D maybe TRBD1 (5 bases). Looked up from germline, CDR1 is MNHNS and CDR2 is SASEGT. Trimming shortened V by 0 bases and J by 1 base, and 7 bases separated the two germline ends. This CDR3 is built from 14 residues. CDR3 protein: CASSEAPGSYEQYF. CDR3 nucleotides: TGTGCCAGCAGTGAAGCCCCAGGGTCCTACGAGCAGTACTTC.

This chain links TRBV12-5 with TRBJ1-2; unclear D gene. Germline-derived CDR1 and CDR2 are LGHNT and FRNRAP. Trimming removed 5 bases at V and 1 base at J, with 8 bases between. The CDR3 is 13 residues long. The CDR3 DNA reads TGTGCTAGTGGTCAGCAGCGTAACTATGGCTACACCTTC. Translating gives CASGQQRNYGYTF.

The gene calls are TRBV28 and TRBJ2-3; 9 bases map to TRBD1. This CDR3 spans 16 amino acids. J was trimmed by 0 bases and V by 4 bases; bases with no gene match: 5. The germline V gene encodes CDR1 MDHEN and CDR2 SYDVKM. The CDR3 sequence is CASSSPGTGSTDTQYF. CDR3 bases: TGTGCCAGCAGTTCCCCCGGGACAGGGAGCACAGATACGCAGTATTTT. Combining the CDR3 with reference TRBV28 and TRBJ2-3 gives the whole variable domain DVKVTQSSRYLVKRTGEKVFLECVQDMDHENMFWYRQDPGLGLRLIYFSYDVKMKEKGDIPEGYSVSREKKERFSLILESASTNQTSMYLCASSSPGTGSTDTQYFGPGTRLTVL.

The rearrangement joins TRBV11-3 to TRBJ1-2, with 9 bases identical to TRBD1. V dropped 5 bases and J dropped 0; count of bases not matched to a gene: 13. CDR1 and CDR2 from the germline V gene are SGHNT and YENEEA. The CDR3 has 18 amino acids. CDR3 amino acids: CASSPTGTGTLANYGYTF. As DNA, the CDR3 is TGTGCCAGCAGCCCTACCGGGACAGGGACTCTAGCTAACTATGGCTACACCTTC.

This clone was detected once. The rearrangement joins TRBV21-1 to TRBJ1-4. TRBV21-1 is annotated as a pseudogene. The CDR3 spans 12 residues. Written as DNA, the CDR3 is TGTGCCAGCAGCAAGGGGGGGACGTCTGTATTTTTT. It yields the protein CASSKGGTSVFF.

The chain couples TRBV7-2 to TRBJ2-5; a possible D gene is TRBD2 (6 bases). CDR3 size: 16 residues. Germline V CDR1 and CDR2: SGHTA, FQGNSA. V was clipped by 2 bases and J by 5 bases, with 18 bases between them. The CDR3 is CASSLLGGGVGETQYF. CDR3 DNA: TGTGCCAGCAGCTTACTTGGGGGAGGAGTTGGGGAGACCCAGTACTTC.

This clone has a handful of counts. V gene TRBV9 combines with J gene TRBJ2-7, with a weak D call TRBD2 (6 bases). V lost 3 bases and J 0 bases, leaving 13 bases between the germline ends. The germline gives CDR1 SGDLS, CDR2 YYNGEE. The CDR3 consists of 15 residues. The CDR3 reads CASSATGVSSYEQYF. The CDR3 DNA reads TGTGCCAGCAGCGCGACGGGAGTTAGCTCCTACGAGCAGTACTTC.

The CDR3: CASSGHGQGFTEAFF. The CDR3 region has the DNA TGTGCCAGCAGCGGTCACGGACAGGGTTTCACTGAAGCTTTCTTT. V is TRBV9 and J is TRBJ1-1, with TRBD1 matching over 8 bases. This CDR3 has 15 residues. Germline V gene lookup returns CDR1 SGDLS and CDR2 YYNGEE. V gave up 3 bases and J gave up 4 bases; unmatched junction bases: 8.

The chain carries TRBV11-2 and TRBJ2-1, with 9 bases aligning to TRBD2. Germline loops: CDR1 SGHAT, CDR2 FQNNGV. The CDR3 consists of 15 residues. J gave up 9 bases and V 1 base, and 7 bases lay outside the gene matches. The CDR3 nucleotides read TGTGCCAGCAGCTTAGTAGCGGGAGCCTTCCTTGAGCAGTTCTTC. Its protein product is CASSLVAGAFLEQFF.

This clone was recorded once. The chain has TRBV19 and TRBJ1-3; D unresolved. CDR1 is LNHDA and CDR2 is SQIVND in the germline V gene (reference sequence). This CDR3 contains 13 residues. V lost 9 bases and J lost 0, with 9 bases in between. The CDR3 reads CASVESSGNTIYF. CDR3 in DNA: TGTGCCAGCGTCGAGAGCTCTGGAAACACCATATATTTT.

About this clone itself: The germline gene is not matched at one end of the junction; a read error may be the cause. V usage is TRBV7-7 and J usage is TRBJ2-1; D possibly corresponds to TRBD2 (6 bases). Germline loops: CDR1 SSHAT, CDR2 FNYEAQ (reference sequence). This CDR3 is built from 14 residues. The CDR3 is CASSPQGGGNEQFF. The CDR3 nucleotides read TGTGCTAGCAGCCCCCAGGGAGGAGGAAATGAGCAGTTCTTC.